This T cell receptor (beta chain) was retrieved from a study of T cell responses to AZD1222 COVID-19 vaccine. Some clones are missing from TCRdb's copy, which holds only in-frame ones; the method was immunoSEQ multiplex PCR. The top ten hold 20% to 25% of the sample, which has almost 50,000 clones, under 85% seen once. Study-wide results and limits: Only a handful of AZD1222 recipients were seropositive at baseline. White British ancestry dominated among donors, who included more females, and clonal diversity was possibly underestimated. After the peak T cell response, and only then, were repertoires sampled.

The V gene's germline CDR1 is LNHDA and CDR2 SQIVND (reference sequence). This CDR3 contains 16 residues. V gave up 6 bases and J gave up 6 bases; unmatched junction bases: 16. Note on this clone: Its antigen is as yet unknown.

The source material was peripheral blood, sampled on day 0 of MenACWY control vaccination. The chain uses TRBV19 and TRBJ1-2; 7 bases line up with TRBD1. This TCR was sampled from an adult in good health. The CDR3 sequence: CASRPGGGIRIHGYTF. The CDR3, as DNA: TGTGCCAGTAGACCAGGGGGGGGAATAAGAATCCATGGCTACACCTTC.